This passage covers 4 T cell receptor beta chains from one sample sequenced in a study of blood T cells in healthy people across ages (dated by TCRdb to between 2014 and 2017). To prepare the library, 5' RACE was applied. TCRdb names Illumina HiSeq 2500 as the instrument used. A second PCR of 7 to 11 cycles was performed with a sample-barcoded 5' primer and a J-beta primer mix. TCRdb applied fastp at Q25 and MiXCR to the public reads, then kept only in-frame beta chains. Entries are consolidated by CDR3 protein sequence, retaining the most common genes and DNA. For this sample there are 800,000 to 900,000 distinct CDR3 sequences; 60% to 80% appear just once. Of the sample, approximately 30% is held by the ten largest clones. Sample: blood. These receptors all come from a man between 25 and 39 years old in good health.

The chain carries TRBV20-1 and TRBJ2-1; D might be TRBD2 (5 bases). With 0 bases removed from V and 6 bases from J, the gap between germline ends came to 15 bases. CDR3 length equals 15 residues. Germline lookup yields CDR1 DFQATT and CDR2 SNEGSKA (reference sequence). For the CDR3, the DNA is TGCAGTGCTAGAGATGGGGTTAGCGCGGGCAATGAGCAGTTCTTC. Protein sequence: CSARDGVSAGNEQFF.

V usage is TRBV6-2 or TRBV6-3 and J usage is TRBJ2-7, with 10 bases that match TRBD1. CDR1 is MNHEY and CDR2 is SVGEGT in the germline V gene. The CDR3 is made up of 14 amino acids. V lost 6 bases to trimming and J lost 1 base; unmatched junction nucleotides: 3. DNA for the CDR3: TGTGCCAGCAGGGGACAGGGGACGTCCTACGAGCAGTACTTC. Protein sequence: CASRGQGTSYEQYF.

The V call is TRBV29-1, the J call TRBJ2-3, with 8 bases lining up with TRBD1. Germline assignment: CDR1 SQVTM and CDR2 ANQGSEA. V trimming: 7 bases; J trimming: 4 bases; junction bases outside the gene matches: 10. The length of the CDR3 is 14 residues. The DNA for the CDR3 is TGCAGCGCGTCGACAGGGGCTGGGGCAGATACGCAGTATTTT. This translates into CSASTGAGADTQYF.

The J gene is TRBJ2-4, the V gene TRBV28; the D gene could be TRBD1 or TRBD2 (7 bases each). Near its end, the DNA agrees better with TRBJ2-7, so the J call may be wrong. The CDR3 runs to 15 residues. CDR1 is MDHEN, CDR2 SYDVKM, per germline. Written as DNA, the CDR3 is TGTGCCAGCAGGCCCCCGACAGGGACTAAGTACGAGCAGTACTTC. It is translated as CASRPPTGTKYEQYF.